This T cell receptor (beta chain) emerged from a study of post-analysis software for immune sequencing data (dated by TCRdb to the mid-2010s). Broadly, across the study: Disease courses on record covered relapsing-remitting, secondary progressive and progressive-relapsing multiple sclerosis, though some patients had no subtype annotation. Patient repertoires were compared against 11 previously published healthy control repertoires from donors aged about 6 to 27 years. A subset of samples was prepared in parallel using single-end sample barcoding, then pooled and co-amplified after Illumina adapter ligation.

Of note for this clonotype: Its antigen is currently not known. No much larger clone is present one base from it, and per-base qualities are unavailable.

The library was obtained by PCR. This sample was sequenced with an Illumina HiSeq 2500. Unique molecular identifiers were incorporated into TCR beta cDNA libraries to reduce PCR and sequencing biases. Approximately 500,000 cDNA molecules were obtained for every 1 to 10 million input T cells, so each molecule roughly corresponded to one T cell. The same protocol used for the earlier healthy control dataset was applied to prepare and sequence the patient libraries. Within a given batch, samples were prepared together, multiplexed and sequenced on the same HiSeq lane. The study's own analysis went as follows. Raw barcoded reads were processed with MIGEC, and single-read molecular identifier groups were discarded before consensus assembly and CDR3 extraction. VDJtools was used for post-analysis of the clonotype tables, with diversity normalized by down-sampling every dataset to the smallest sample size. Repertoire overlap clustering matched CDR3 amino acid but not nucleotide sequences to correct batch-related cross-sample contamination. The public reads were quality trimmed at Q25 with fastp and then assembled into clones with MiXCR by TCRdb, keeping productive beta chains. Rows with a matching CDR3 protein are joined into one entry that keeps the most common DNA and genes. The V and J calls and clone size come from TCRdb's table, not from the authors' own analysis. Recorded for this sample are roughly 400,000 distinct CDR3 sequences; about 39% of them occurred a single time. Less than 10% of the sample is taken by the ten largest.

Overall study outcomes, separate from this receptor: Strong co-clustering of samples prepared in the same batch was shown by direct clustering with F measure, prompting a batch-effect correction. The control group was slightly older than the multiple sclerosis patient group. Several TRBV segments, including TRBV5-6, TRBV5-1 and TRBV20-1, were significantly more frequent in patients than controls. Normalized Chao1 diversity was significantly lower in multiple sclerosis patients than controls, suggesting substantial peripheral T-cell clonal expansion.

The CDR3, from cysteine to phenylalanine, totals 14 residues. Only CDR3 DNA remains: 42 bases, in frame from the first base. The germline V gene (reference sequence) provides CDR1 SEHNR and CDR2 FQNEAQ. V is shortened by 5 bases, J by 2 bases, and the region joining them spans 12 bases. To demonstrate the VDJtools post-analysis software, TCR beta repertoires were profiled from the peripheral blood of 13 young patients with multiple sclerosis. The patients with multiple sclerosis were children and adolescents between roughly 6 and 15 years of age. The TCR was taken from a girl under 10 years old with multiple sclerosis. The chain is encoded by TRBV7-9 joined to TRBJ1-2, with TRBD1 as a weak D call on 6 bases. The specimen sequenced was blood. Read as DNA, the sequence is TGTGCCAGCAGCCCGACCGGGACAAACTATGGCTACACCTTC. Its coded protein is CASSPTGTNYGYTF.